The T cell receptor (beta chain) described here comes from a study of blood T cells in healthy people across ages. There are 16 residues in the CDR3. V lost 4 bases to trimming and J lost 0 bases, with 14 bases between them. Germline assignment: CDR1 SGHTA and CDR2 FQGNSA. Sample-barcoded 5' priming and a J-beta primer mix drove a second PCR of about 6 to 11 cycles. TCRdb called the 5' RACE reads again in MiXCR, with one record for every CDR3 protein. The sample includes about 830,000 distinct CDR3 sequences, over 45% of them seen just once. The sequenced sample was blood. V gene TRBV7-2 combines with J gene TRBJ2-3; D possibly uses TRBD1 or TRBD2 (6 bases each). This TCR was recovered from a man aged 25-45 years in good health. CDR3 DNA sequence: TGTGCCAGCAGCTATGAGCCGGGGGCTAGCACAGATACGCAGTATTTT. This sequence encodes CASSYEPGASTDTQYF.